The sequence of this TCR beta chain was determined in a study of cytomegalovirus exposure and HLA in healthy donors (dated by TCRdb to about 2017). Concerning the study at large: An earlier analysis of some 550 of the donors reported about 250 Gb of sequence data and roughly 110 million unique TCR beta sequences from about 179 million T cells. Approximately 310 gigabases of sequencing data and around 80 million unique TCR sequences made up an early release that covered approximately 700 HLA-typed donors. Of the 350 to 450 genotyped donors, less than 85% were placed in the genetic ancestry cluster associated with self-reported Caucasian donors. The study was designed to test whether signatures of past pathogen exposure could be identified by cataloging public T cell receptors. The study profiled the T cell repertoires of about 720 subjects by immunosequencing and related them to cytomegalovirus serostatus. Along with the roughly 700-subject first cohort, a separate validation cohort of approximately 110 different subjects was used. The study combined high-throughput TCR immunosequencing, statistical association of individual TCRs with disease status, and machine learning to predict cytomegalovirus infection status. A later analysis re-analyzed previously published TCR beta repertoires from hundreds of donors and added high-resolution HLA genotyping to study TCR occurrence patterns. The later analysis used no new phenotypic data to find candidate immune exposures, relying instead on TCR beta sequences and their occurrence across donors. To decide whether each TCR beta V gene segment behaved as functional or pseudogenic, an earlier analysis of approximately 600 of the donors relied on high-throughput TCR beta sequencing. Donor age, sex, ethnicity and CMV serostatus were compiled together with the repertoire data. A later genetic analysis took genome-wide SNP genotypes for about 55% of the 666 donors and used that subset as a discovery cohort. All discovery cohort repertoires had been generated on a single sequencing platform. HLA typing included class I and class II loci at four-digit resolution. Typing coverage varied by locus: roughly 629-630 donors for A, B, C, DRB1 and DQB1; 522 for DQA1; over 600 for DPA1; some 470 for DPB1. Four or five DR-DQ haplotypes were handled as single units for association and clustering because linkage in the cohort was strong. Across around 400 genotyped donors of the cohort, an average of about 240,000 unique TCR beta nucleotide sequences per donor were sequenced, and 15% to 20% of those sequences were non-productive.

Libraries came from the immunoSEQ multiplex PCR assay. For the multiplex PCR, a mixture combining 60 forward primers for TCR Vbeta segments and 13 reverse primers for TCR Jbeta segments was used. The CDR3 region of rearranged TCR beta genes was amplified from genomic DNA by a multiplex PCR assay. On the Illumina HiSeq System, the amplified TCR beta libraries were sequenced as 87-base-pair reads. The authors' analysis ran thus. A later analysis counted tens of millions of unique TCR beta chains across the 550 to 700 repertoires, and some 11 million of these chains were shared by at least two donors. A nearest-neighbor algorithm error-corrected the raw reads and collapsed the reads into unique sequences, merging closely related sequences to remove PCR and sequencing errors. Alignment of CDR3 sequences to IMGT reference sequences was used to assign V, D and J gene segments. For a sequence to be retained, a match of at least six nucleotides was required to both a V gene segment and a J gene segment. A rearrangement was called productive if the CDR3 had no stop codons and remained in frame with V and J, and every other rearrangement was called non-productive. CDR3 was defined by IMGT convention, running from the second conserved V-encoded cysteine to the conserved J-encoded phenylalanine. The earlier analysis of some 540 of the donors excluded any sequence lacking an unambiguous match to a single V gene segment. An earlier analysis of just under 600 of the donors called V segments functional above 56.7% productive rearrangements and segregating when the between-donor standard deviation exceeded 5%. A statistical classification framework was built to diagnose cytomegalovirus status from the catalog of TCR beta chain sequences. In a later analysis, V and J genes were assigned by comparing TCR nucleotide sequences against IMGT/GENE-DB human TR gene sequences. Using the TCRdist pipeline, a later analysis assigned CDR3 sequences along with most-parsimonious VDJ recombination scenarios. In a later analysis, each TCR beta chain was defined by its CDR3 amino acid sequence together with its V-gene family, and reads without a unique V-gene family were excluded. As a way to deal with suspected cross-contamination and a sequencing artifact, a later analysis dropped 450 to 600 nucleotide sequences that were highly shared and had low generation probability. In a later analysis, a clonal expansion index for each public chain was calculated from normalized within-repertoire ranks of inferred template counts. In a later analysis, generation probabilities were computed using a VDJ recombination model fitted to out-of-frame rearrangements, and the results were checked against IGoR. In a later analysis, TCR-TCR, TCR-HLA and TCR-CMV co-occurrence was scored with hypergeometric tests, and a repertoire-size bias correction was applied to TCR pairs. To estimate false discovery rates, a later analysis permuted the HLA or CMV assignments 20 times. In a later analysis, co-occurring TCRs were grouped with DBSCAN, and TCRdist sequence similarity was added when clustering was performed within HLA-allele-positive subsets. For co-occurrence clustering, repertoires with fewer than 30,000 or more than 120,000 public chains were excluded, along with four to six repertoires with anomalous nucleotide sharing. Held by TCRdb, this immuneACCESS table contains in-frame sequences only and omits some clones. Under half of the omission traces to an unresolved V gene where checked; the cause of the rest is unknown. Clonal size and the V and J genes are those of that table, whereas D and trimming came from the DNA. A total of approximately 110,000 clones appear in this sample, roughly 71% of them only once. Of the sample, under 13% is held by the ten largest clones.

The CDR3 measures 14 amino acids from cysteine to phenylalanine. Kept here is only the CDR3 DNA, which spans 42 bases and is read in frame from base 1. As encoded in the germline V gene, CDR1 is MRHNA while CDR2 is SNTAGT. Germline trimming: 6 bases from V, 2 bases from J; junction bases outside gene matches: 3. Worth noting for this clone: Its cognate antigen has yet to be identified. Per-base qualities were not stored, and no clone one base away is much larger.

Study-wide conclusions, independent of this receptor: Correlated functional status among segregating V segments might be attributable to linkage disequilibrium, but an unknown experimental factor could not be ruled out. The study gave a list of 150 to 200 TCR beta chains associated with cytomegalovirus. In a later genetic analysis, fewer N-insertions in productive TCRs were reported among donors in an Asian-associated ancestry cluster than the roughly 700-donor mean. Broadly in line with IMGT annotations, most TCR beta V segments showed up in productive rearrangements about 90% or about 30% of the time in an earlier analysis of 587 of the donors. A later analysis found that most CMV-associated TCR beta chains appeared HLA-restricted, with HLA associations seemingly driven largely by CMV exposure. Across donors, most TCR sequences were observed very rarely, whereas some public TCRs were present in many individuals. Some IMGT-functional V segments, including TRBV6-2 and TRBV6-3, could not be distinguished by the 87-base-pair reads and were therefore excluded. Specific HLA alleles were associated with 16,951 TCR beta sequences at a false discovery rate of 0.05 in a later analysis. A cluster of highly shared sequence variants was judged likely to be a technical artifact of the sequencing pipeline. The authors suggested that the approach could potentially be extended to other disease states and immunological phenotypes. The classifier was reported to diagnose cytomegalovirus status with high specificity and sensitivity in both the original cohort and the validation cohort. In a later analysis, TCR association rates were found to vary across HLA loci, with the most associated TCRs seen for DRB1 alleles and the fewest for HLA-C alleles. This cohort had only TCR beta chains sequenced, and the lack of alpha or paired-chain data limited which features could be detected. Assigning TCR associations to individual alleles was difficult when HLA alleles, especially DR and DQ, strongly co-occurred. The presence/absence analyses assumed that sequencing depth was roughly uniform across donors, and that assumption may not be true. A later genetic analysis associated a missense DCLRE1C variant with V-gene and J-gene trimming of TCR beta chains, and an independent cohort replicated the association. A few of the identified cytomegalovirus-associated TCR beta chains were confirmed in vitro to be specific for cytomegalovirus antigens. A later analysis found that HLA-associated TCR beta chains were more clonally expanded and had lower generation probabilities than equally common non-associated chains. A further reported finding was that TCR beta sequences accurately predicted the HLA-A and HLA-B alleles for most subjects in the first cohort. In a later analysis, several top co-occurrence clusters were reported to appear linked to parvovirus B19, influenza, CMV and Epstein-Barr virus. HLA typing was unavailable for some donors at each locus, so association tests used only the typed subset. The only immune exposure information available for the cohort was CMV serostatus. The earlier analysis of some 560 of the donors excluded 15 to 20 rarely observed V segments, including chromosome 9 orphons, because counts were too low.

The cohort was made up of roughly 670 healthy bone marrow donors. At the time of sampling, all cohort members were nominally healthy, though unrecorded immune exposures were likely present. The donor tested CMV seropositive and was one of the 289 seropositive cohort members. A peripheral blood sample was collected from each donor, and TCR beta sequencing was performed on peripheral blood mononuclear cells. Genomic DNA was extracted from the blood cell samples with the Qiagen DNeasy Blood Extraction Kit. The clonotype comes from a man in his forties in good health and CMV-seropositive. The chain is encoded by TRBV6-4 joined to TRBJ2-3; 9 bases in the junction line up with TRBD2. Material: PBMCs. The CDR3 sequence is CASRTSGNTDTQYF. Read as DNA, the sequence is TGTGCCAGCAGGACTAGCGGTAACACAGATACGCAGTATTTT.